This is a list of T cell receptor beta chains from one sample in a study of T cells in Graves' hyperthyroidism and ophthalmopathy. Using its own MiXCR run on the multiplex PCR reads, TCRdb lists one record per CDR3 protein. The sample carries about 620,000 distinct CDR3 sequences, about 16% recorded once. Source material: blood. These receptors came from a young woman with Graves' hyperthyroidism. CDR3s include the opening cysteine and the closing phenylalanine or tryptophan. D genes are given only for firm matches. Clone size is not always given. Where it is, it says once, few, many or a class for expanded clones.

j_call clone_size v_call d_call cdr3_nt cdr3_aa
TRBJ2-5 few TRBV25-1 TRBD1 TGTGCCAGCAGTGACTACGGACCAGGGGGGACCCAGTACTTC CASSDYGPGGTQYF
TRBJ2-1 many TRBV11-2 TRBD2 TGTGCCAGCACCATCCTGGGGACTAGCGGGATGAGGTACAATGAGCAGTTCTTC CASTILGTSGMRYNEQFF
TRBJ1-2 - TRBV19 TRBD1 TGTGCCAGTAACCCACAGGGGGCGAGGGATGGCTACACCTTC CASNPQGARDGYTF
TRBJ1-3 many TRBV2 - TGTGCCAGCAGTGTGGGGAGCTCTGGAAACACCATATATTTT CASSVGSSGNTIYF
TRBJ2-1 few TRBV6-2/TRBV6-3 TRBD2 TGTGCCAGCAGTTACTCGCGGGAGGGCCGGAATGAGCAGTTCTTC CASSYSREGRNEQFF
TRBJ2-5 many TRBV2 - TGTGCCAGCAGTGTATTGTTAGGTTCTCAAGAGACCCAGTACTTC CASSVLLGSQETQYF
TRBJ1-4 few TRBV25-1 - TGTGCCAGCAGACTAGGTACCGGTGGAGAAAAACTGTTTTTT CASRLGTGGEKLFF
TRBJ2-7 many TRBV12-3/TRBV12-4 - TGTGCCAGCACTCGGGGGGGGACAGGGATGAGGGAGCAGTACTTC CASTRGGTGMREQYF
TRBJ2-7 - TRBV24-1 TRBD2 TGTGCCACCAGTGACCAGTCATCCGGCTACGGACTAGCGGTCCCGTACGAGCAGTACTTC CATSDQSSGYGLAVPYEQYF
TRBJ1-3 few TRBV5-6 TRBD1 TGTGCCAGCAGCCGGGACAGGGTGATCTCTGGAAACACCATATATTTT CASSRDRVISGNTIYF
TRBJ2-7 - TRBV19 - TGTGTCAGTAGTATAGGTGGAAGTAGCTACGAGCAGTACTTC CVSSIGGSSYEQYF
TRBJ2-1 few TRBV7-7 TRBD2 TGTGCTAGCAGCCTGTACCTAGCGGACTACAATGAGCAGTTCTTC CASSLYLADYNEQFF
TRBJ1-1 few TRBV10-2 - TGCGCCAGCCTAGACAGCGCTGAAGCTTTCTTT CASLDSAEAFF
TRBJ2-7 many TRBV7-2 TRBD2 TGTGCCAGCAGCTTCGTAGCGGGAGCATACGAGCAGTACTTC CASSFVAGAYEQYF
TRBJ2-2 once TRBV5-1 - TGCGCCAGCAGCTTGTTTCGGTGGGGCAGGGGCACCGGGGAGCTGTTTTTT CASSLFRWGRGTGELFF
TRBJ1-4 once TRBV3-1 - TGTGCCAGCAGCCAAGGAGAAAAACTGTTTTTT CASSQGEKLFF
TRBJ2-6 many TRBV24-1 - TGTGCCACCCGTTCTGGGGCCAACGTCCTGACTTTC CATRSGANVLTF
TRBJ1-3 - TRBV9 - TGTGCCAGCAGCGTAGTCCCGGTTGGAAACACCATATATTTT CASSVVPVGNTIYF
TRBJ2-3 few TRBV4-1 TRBD2 TGCGCCAGCAGCCAAGGACAAGTAGCGGGAGTGGCAGATACGCAGTATTTT CASSQGQVAGVADTQYF
TRBJ2-1 - TRBV6-2/TRBV6-3 TRBD1 TGTGCCAGCCGCGAACCGGGACAGGGTCCAAATGAGCAGTTCTTC CASREPGQGPNEQFF
TRBJ2-1 many TRBV28 - TGTGCCAGCAGCCGCCCCGGACTGCCCCAATGGGAGCAGTTCTTC CASSRPGLPQWEQFF
TRBJ2-7 - TRBV20-1 TRBD1 TGCAGTGCTAGAGACCCGACCGGGACAGAGAACGAGCAGTACTTC CSARDPTGTENEQYF
TRBJ1-5 many TRBV7-2 TRBD1 TGTGCCAGCAGCTTAGGGACAGGGGGAAGTCAGCCCCAGCATTTT CASSLGTGGSQPQHF
TRBJ2-1 - TRBV28 TRBD2 TGTGCCAGCAGTTTTATTGGGACTAGGATAAACAATGAGCAGTTCTTC CASSFIGTRINNEQFF
TRBJ1-1 many TRBV27 - TGTGCCAGCAGTAATTGGAGGGCTGAAGCTTTCTTT CASSNWRAEAFF
TRBJ2-7 many TRBV5-5 - TGTGCCAGCAGCTCTGGGGCGGCAGGGATGTACGAGCAGTACTTC CASSSGAAGMYEQYF